This is a list of T cell receptor beta chains from one sample in a study of blood T cell repertoires in COVID-19. The data were produced by immunoSEQ multiplex PCR, yet TCRdb's version contains in-frame clones alone and is incomplete. The table includes nearly 200,000 clones, 89% detected once. Specimen: PBMCs or T cells enriched from blood (not recorded which). Every receptor here comes from a woman aged 18-29 years who had recovered from COVID-19. CDR3s include the opening cysteine and the closing phenylalanine or tryptophan. Fields, in order: CDR3 DNA, CDR3 protein, J gene, CDR3 length, D gene, V gene, clone size. D genes are given only for firm matches. Where a row states a size, it is once, few, many or the class of an expanded clone; other rows omit it.

DNA: TGTGCCAGCAGCCTTTCGGGGGCTGAAGCTTTCTTT
CDR3: CASSLSGAEAFF
J: TRBJ1-1
length: 12
D: -
V: TRBV7-9
size: -

DNA: TGTGCCAGCTCAGCCCCTGGGGGGGCCGGTGAAAAACTGTTTTTT
CDR3: CASSAPGGAGEKLFF
J: TRBJ1-4
length: 15
D: -
V: TRBV18
size: -

DNA: TGTGCCAGCAGTTACTCTCCAGGGTCTTATTCACCCCTCCACTTT
CDR3: CASSYSPGSYSPLHF
J: TRBJ1-6
length: 15
D: -
V: TRBV6-5
size: -

DNA: TGTGCCAGCAGCTTAGGACTAGCGGGCTTCTCAGATACGCAGTATTTT
CDR3: CASSLGLAGFSDTQYF
J: TRBJ2-3
length: 16
D: TRBD2
V: TRBV7-9
size: -

DNA: TGTGCCAGCAGTCTGACACCTAACTATGGCTACACCTTC
CDR3: CASSLTPNYGYTF
J: TRBJ1-2
length: 13
D: -
V: TRBV12-3/TRBV12-4
size: -

DNA: TGTGCCAGCATTTTCTCGGGGGGGTTCACCTACGAGCAGTACTTC
CDR3: CASIFSGGFTYEQYF
J: TRBJ2-7
length: 15
D: TRBD2
V: TRBV6-5
size: -

DNA: TGTGCCACCAGCATGGACAGGGAAAACACTGAAGCTTTCTTT
CDR3: CATSMDRENTEAFF
J: TRBJ1-1
length: 14
D: TRBD1
V: TRBV15
size: -

DNA: TGTGCCAGCAGTTACACGGGGACAAGGGATTCACCCCTCCACTTT
CDR3: CASSYTGTRDSPLHF
J: TRBJ1-6
length: 15
D: -
V: TRBV6-5
size: -

DNA: TGTGCCAGCAGTGAAGCGAGGGGACTAGAAGAGGAGACCCAGTACTTC
CDR3: CASSEARGLEEETQYF
J: TRBJ2-5
length: 16
D: TRBD2
V: TRBV2
size: -

DNA: TGTGCCAGCAGCCCGACGACAGGGGTGGACACTGAAGCTTTCTTT
CDR3: CASSPTTGVDTEAFF
J: TRBJ1-1
length: 15
D: TRBD1
V: TRBV5-6
size: -

DNA: TGTGCCAGCAGCTTAGGACAGGGGCAAACAGATACGCAGTATTTT
CDR3: CASSLGQGQTDTQYF
J: TRBJ2-3
length: 15
D: TRBD1
V: TRBV7-9
size: -

DNA: TGTGCCAGCAGTTTCGACAGGGGAATCAATCAGCCCCAGCATTTT
CDR3: CASSFDRGINQPQHF
J: TRBJ1-5
length: 15
D: TRBD1
V: TRBV6-5
size: -

DNA: TGTGCCACCAGCACTTATCGGGGAGGCGAATCCGGGGAGCTGTTTTTT
CDR3: CATSTYRGGESGELFF
J: TRBJ2-2
length: 16
D: -
V: TRBV15
size: -

DNA: TGTGCCATCAGTGAGTCAACAGGGGGCGCAAACACTGAAGCTTTCTTT
CDR3: CAISESTGGANTEAFF
J: TRBJ1-1
length: 16
D: TRBD1
V: TRBV10-3
size: -

DNA: TGTGCCAGCAGTCCGGTCGCGGGGGTCCAAGAGACCCAGTACTTC
CDR3: CASSPVAGVQETQYF
J: TRBJ2-5
length: 15
D: TRBD2
V: TRBV2
size: -

DNA: TGTGCCAGCAGCTCGACAGGGCCGTACACTGAAGCTTTCTTT
CDR3: CASSSTGPYTEAFF
J: TRBJ1-1
length: 14
D: TRBD1
V: TRBV5-4
size: -

DNA: TGCGCCAGCAGGCCCGGGACAGGGGGAATAAATACGCAGTATTTT
CDR3: CASRPGTGGINTQYF
J: TRBJ2-3
length: 15
D: TRBD1
V: TRBV5-1
size: -

DNA: TGTGCCAGCAGTTTACGGGCCCAAGGACAGGGCACTGAAGCTTTCTTT
CDR3: CASSLRAQGQGTEAFF
J: TRBJ1-1
length: 16
D: TRBD1
V: TRBV28
size: -

DNA: TGTGCCAGCAGGACTTCAGCGGGGGGGCCAGTAGCCACCGAGCAGTTCTTC
CDR3: CASRTSAGGPVATEQFF
J: TRBJ2-1
length: 17
D: TRBD2
V: TRBV2
size: -

DNA: TGTGCCAGCAGCTTGGCCGATTCAGGGTTGGCCAAAAACATTCAGTACTTC
CDR3: CASSLADSGLAKNIQYF
J: TRBJ2-4
length: 17
D: -
V: TRBV5-4
size: -

DNA: TGTGCCAGCACCCTACTGGGCTCGGACACTGAAGCTTTCTTT
CDR3: CASTLLGSDTEAFF
J: TRBJ1-1
length: 14
D: -
V: TRBV11-2
size: once

DNA: TGTGCCAGCGGCGGACAGGGATGGAACACCGGGGAGCTGTTTTTT
CDR3: CASGGQGWNTGELFF
J: TRBJ2-2
length: 15
D: TRBD1
V: TRBV28
size: -

DNA: TGTGCCAGCAGTGAACTACGCGAGCAGTACTTC
CDR3: CASSELREQYF
J: TRBJ2-7
length: 11
D: -
V: TRBV6-1
size: -

DNA: TGTGCCAGCAGCAGGATTTCGGACACTGAAGCTTTCTTT
CDR3: CASSRISDTEAFF
J: TRBJ1-1
length: 13
D: -
V: TRBV6-5
size: -

DNA: TGTGCCTGGAGTGCAGGGTATCGCACAGATACGCAGTATTTT
CDR3: CAWSAGYRTDTQYF
J: TRBJ2-3
length: 14
D: -
V: TRBV30
size: -

DNA: TGTGCCAGCAGTTCCCTCCGGGGGGCGGAGAACAAAGATACGCAGTATTTT
CDR3: CASSSLRGAENKDTQYF
J: TRBJ2-3
length: 17
D: -
V: TRBV6-2/TRBV6-3
size: -

DNA: TGTGCCTGGAGTCAGTTTGAACTAGCGGTCACAGATACGCAGTATTTT
CDR3: CAWSQFELAVTDTQYF
J: TRBJ2-3
length: 16
D: TRBD2
V: TRBV30
size: -

DNA: TGTGCCAGCAGTTACTCCCCCGGACAGGGTATGGGCGAGCAGTACTTC
CDR3: CASSYSPGQGMGEQYF
J: TRBJ2-7
length: 16
D: TRBD1
V: TRBV6-2/TRBV6-3
size: -

DNA: TGCGCCAGCAGCCTCCGGGACAGGGGCTACGAGCAGTACTTC
CDR3: CASSLRDRGYEQYF
J: TRBJ2-7
length: 14
D: TRBD1
V: TRBV5-1
size: -

DNA: TGTGCCTGGAGGAGGACAGGGATTCTCCCAGATACGCAGTATTTT
CDR3: CAWRRTGILPDTQYF
J: TRBJ2-3
length: 15
D: TRBD1
V: TRBV30
size: -

DNA: TGCGCCAGCAGCCGTCATCCGACAGGGGACGAGTATGGCTACACCTTC
CDR3: CASSRHPTGDEYGYTF
J: TRBJ1-2
length: 16
D: TRBD1
V: TRBV5-1
size: once

DNA: TGTGCCAGCAGGAAGACAGGGTACTATGAAGCTTTCTTT
CDR3: CASRKTGYYEAFF
J: TRBJ1-1
length: 13
D: TRBD1
V: TRBV12-3/TRBV12-4
size: once